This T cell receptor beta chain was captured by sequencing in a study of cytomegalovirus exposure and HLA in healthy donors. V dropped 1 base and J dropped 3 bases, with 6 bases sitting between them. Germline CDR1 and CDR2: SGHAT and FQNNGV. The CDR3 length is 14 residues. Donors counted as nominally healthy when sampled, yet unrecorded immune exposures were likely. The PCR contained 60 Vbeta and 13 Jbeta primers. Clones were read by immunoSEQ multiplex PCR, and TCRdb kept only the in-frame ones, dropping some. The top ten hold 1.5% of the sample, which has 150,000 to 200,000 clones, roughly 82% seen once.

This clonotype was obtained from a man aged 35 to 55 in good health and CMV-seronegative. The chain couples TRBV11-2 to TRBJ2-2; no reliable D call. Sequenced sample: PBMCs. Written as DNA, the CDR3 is TGTGCCAGCAGCTTAGCCGGGTACACCGGGGAGCTGTTTTTT. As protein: CASSLAGYTGELFF.